What follows is one T cell receptor beta chain and its context. No antigen is known for it. No base quality information exists; no much larger clone differs at one position. Synthetic TCR analog templates were spiked into each PCR to estimate absolute template abundance from read counts. TCRbeta CDR3 regions were amplified from genomic DNA with bias-controlled V and J gene primers using the immunoSEQ assay. Sequencing of rearranged TCRbeta segments was performed at approximately 20X coverage. Per the original workflow: Clustering was used to correct sequencing errors, and CDR3s were annotated against IMGT so that V, D and J genes could be assigned. Only productive TCRbeta rearrangements were used in downstream analyses, excluding out-of-frame or stop-codon sequences. Clonality was computed as one minus Shannon entropy normalized by the log of the number of unique productive sequences. Fisher's exact test with Benjamini-Hochberg correction, using a cutoff of adjusted p below 0.01, was how clones that differed between time points or between blood and tumor were identified. TCRdb obtained this table from immuneACCESS and retained in-frame rearrangements with V and J assigned. These tables miss some clones; where compared with another copy, unresolved V genes account for less than half of the shortfall, and the remainder is unexplained. The D gene and trimming were derived from the DNA, and the V and J assignments and clone size from that table. The sample table contains under 70,000 clones; only one count was recorded for roughly four fifths of them. The top ten clones comprise around 1.7% of the sample.

This record belongs to a study of PD-L1 blockade in urothelial cancer (dated by TCRdb to between 2016 and 2019). In the study overall: Every patient began therapy in 2014 and was given atezolizumab 1,200 mg intravenously every 3 weeks. About 90% of the roughly 29 patients were identified as males with urothelial cancer of bladder origin, and a prior smoking history was reported by 18 of 29 patients. An ECOG performance status of 0 or 1 was recorded for the patients, and 0 to 3 prior chemotherapy regimens had been received by the patients. Blood samples were analyzed 3 weeks after the start of treatment (second dose) and 6 weeks after the start of treatment. Blood samples yielded a median of approximately 150,000 T cells and tens of thousands of unique TCRs, with median clonality approximately 0.08. The study was an exploratory multi-omic analysis of somatic, immune and clinical correlates of response to PD-L1 blockade with atezolizumab in urothelial cancer. TCR sequencing covered pretreatment tumor samples and matched, serially collected peripheral blood taken before and after atezolizumab treatment. Durable clinical benefit was defined as a progression-free survival longer than 6 months, and TCR features were additionally tested against progression-free survival and overall survival. In the same patients, whole exome sequencing and RNA sequencing of pretreatment tumors were performed in addition to TCR sequencing. Durable clinical benefit was achieved by nine patients and was not achieved by 20 patients. Pretreatment blood TCR-seq was available for under 35 patients, at least one posttreatment blood collection was obtained for around 25 patients, and tumor TCR-seq was available for around 25 patients. Paper-wide results and their limitations: A pretreatment peripheral blood TCR clonality below the median was linked to improved progression-free and overall survival. Because of the small sample size (n of about 29) and the many exploratory analyses performed, the results are intended to be regarded as hypothesis-generating. Among patients with durable benefit, tumor-associated TCR clones showed greater expansion in peripheral blood 3 weeks after treatment started (n ≈ 20, p = 0.022).

The label giving this sample's time point can be read as: pretreatment peripheral blood. A total of some 30 patients with locally advanced or metastatic urothelial carcinoma, treated at Memorial Sloan Kettering on a trial protocol, made up the cohort. Peripheral blood mononuclear cells were collected pretreatment and during treatment, with between 1 and 8 total time points obtained per patient. The Qiagen DNeasy Blood extraction kit was used to purify genomic DNA from total PBMCs and tumor samples. Collected pretreatment and during treatment, PBMCs were isolated and stored as previously described. From the cysteine through the phenylalanine, the CDR3 covers 17 amino acids. Only CDR3 DNA remains: 51 bases, in frame from the first base. Trimming costs V 2 bases and J 5 bases, and their ends lie 21 bases apart. Via the germline V gene, CDR1 is SGHVS and CDR2 FQNEAQ.

The chain joins TRBV7-8 to TRBJ2-5; the D gene is perhaps TRBD2, on 6 matching bases. The TCR originated in a man aged 65 to 85 with urothelial cancer. The source material was PBMCs, sampled around atezolizumab (anti-PD-L1) treatment. The DNA sequence is given as TGTGCCAGCAGCTTACGTCTCGGCGCCCTGGGAGGCGAGACCCAGTACTTC. Translated, it reads CASSLRLGALGGETQYF.